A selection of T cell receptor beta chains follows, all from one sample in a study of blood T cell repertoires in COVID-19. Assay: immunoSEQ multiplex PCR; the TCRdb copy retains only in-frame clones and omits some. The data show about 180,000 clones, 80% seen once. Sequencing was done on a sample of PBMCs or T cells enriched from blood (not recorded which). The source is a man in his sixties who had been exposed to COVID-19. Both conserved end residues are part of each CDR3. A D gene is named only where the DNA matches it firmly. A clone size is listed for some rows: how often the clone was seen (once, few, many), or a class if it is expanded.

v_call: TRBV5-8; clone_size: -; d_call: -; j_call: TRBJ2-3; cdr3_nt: TGTGCCAGCAGCTTGGAGTGGAGGGCGGATACGCAGTATTTT; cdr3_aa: CASSLEWRADTQYF
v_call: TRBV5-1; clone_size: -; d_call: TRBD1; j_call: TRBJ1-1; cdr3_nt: TGCGCCAGCAGCTTGGGGACAGGGGTGGCTGAAGCTTTCTTT; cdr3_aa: CASSLGTGVAEAFF
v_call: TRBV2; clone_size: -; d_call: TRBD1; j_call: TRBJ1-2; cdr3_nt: TGTGCCAGCATGCAGGGGGCTTATGGCTACACCTTC; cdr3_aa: CASMQGAYGYTF
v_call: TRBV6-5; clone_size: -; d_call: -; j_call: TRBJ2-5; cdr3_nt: TGTGCCACCCAGGTCGGGGGGCGGGGAGAGACCCAGTACTTC; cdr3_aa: CATQVGGRGETQYF
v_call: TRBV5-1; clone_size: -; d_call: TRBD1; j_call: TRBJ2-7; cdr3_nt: TGCGCCAGCAGCCAAGGGACAGGGGCCCACGAGCAGTACTTC; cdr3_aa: CASSQGTGAHEQYF
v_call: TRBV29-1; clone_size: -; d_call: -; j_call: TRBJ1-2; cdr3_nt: TGCAGCGTTGAATCGGGTTATGGCTACACCTTC; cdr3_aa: CSVESGYGYTF
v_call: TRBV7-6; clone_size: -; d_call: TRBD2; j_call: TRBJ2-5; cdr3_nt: TGTGCCAGCAGCCCTGTTAGCGGGCGGACGTACCAAGAGACCCAGTACTTC; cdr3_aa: CASSPVSGRTYQETQYF
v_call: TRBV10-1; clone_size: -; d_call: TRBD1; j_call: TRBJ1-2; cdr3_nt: TGCGCCAGCACCTTGGACAGGGCTAACTATGGCTACACCTTC; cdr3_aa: CASTLDRANYGYTF
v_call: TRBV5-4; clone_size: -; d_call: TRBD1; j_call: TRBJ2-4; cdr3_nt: TGTGCCAGCAGCTTACAGGGGTGGGCCAAAAACATTCAGTACTTC; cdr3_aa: CASSLQGWAKNIQYF
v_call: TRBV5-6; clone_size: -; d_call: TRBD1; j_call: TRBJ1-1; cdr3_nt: TGTGCCAGCAGCGACAGGGCGGCGAACACTGAAGCTTTCTTT; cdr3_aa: CASSDRAANTEAFF
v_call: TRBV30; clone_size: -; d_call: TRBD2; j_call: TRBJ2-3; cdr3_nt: TGTGCCTGGAGAAGAGGCCTAGCGGGACGAGCGGCAGATACGCAGTATTTT; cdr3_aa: CAWRRGLAGRAADTQYF
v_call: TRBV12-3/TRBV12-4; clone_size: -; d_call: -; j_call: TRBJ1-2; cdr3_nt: TGTGCCAGCACTCTATCGGTCATCTATGGCTACACCTTC; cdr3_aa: CASTLSVIYGYTF
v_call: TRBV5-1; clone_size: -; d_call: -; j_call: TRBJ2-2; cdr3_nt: TGCGCCACCAACCCGGGGAACACCGGGGAGCTGTTTTTT; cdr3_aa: CATNPGNTGELFF
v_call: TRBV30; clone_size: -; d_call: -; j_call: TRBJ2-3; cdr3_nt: TGTGCCTGGAGTCCCGGGTCTCTTCATACAGATACGCAGTATTTT; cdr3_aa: CAWSPGSLHTDTQYF
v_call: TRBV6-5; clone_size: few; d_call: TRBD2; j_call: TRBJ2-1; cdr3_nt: TGTGCCAGCATTTTAGCGGGAGGGTTCTACAATGAGCAGTTCTTC; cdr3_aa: CASILAGGFYNEQFF
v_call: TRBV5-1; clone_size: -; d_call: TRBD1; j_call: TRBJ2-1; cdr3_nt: TGCGCCAGCAGCACACAGGGGGCTACTTCCTACAATGAGCAGTTCTTC; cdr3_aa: CASSTQGATSYNEQFF
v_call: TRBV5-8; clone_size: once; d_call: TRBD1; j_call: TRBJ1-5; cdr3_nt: TGTGCCAGCAGCCTCGGACAGGGAGTAAATCAGCCCCAGCATTTT; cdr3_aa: CASSLGQGVNQPQHF
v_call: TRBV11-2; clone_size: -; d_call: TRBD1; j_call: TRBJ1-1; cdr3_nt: TGTGCCAGCAGCCCCTGGACAGGTAAAGCTTTCTTT; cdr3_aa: CASSPWTGKAFF
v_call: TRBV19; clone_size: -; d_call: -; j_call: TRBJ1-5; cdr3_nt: TGTGCCAGTGACGGTAGGGGGTTGTTACAGCCCCAGCATTTT; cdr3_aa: CASDGRGLLQPQHF
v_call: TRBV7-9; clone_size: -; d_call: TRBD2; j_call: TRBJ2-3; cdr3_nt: TGTGCCAGCAGCCACGGACTAGCAGAAGTCACAGATACGCAGTATTTT; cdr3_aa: CASSHGLAEVTDTQYF
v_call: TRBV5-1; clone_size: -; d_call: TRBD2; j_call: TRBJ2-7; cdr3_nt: TGCGCCAGCAGCTCTTCCTTACTAGCGGCTAGCTCCTACGAGCAGTACTTC; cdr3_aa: CASSSSLLAASSYEQYF
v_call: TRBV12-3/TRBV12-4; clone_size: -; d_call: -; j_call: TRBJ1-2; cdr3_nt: TGTGCCAGCAGTTTAAGCGGGACGATTTCTACCTTC; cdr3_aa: CASSLSGTISTF
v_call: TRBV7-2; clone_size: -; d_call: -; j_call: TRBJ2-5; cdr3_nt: TGTGCCAGCAGCTTTCCCCACTCGGGGGAGACCCAGTACTTC; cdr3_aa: CASSFPHSGETQYF
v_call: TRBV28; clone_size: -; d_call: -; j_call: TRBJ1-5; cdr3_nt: TGTGCCAGCAGCCCTAGGGCAGGGAACAATCAGCCCCAGCATTTT; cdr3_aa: CASSPRAGNNQPQHF
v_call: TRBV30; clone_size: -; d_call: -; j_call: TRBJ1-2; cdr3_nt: TGTGCCTGCGGGTCTATTAGTGGTGGCTACACCTTC; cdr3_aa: CACGSISGGYTF
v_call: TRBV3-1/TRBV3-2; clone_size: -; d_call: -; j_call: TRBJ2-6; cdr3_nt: TGTGCCAGCAGCCAACCTCCGGGAACTGGGGCCAACGTCCTGACTTTC; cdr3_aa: CASSQPPGTGANVLTF
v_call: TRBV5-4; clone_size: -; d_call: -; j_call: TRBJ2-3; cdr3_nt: TGTGCCAGCAGCCGCGACTGGCGAAGCACAGATACGCAGTATTTT; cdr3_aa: CASSRDWRSTDTQYF
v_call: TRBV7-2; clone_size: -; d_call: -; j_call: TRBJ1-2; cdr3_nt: TGTGCCAGCAGCGTAGACAGCAACTATGGCTACACCTTC; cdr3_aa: CASSVDSNYGYTF
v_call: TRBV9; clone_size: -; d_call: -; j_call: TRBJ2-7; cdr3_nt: TGTGCCAGCAGCGTTAGCGGTCCCGAGGGGCAGTACTTC; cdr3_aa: CASSVSGPEGQYF
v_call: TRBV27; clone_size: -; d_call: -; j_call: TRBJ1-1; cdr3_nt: TGTGCCAGCAGTGGGGGACTCGCTTCGGCTGAAGCTTTCTTT; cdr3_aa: CASSGGLASAEAFF
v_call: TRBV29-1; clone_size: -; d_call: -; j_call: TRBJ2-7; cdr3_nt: TGCAGCGTTGGTCCTACCTACGAGCAGTACTTC; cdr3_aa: CSVGPTYEQYF
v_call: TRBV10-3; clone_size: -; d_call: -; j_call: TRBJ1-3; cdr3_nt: TGTGCCATCAGGGACAGACGCCACTCTGGAAACACCATATATTTT; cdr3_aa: CAIRDRRHSGNTIYF
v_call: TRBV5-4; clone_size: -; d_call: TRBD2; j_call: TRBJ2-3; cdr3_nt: TGTGCCAGCAGCTTGGGTAGCGGGAACACAGATACGCAGTATTTT; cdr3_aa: CASSLGSGNTDTQYF
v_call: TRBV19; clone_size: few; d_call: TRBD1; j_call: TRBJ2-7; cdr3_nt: TGTGCCAGTAGCAAGGCAGGGGGCCGCTACGAGCAGTACTTC; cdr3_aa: CASSKAGGRYEQYF
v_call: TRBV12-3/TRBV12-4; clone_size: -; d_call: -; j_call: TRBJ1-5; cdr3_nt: TGTGCCAGCAGTTCAATCTCCGGTGAGTCCCAGCATTTT; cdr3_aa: CASSSISGESQHF
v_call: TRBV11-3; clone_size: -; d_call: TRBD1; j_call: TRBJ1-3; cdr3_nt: TGTGCCAGCAGCTGGGACAGTTCCTCTGGAAACACCATATATTTT; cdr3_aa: CASSWDSSSGNTIYF
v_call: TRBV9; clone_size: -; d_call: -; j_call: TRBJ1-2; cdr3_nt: TGTGCCAGCAGCCCACAGGCCCAGGTTCGGCATGGCTACACCTTC; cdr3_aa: CASSPQAQVRHGYTF
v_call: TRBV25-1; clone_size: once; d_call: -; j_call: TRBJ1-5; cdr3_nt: TGTGCCAGCAGTGAATATGGCGGGGGAGGCAATCAGCCCCAGCATTTT; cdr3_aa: CASSEYGGGGNQPQHF
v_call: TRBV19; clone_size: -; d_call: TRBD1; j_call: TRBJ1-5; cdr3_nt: TGTGCCAGTAGCCGAGCGGACAGGGGTAATCAGCCCCAGCATTTT; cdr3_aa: CASSRADRGNQPQHF